The 10 T cell receptor beta chains reported below all come from one sample, sequenced in a study of control samples from healthy donors and cancer patients. The protocol was immunoSEQ multiplex PCR, while the TCRdb copy is restricted to in-frame clones and leaves out a portion. This sample's table reports roughly 190,000 clones. Input material: blood. The receptors derive from a woman aged 25-40 years in good health.

With respect to this clone: Other nucleotide sequences in the sample specify the same CDR3. This chain joins TRBV27 and TRBJ2-7; 9 positions agree with TRBD1. V shed 4 bases and J 5 bases; nucleotides not matched to a gene: 9. The CDR3 loop spans 15 amino acids. Germline CDR1 reads MNHEY; CDR2 reads SMNVEV (reference sequence). For the CDR3, the DNA is TGTGCCAGCAGTTCCGGGGGGACAGGGTTGAACGAGCAGTACTTC. This sequence encodes CASSSGGTGLNEQYF.

The chain employs TRBV5-1 and TRBJ1-1; D gene uncertain. Trimming took 0 bases from V and 5 from J, leaving 14 bases between them. Germline V CDR1 and CDR2: SGHRS, YFSETQ. The CDR3 contains 15 residues. This chain's CDR3 is CASSLAGSLGTEAFF. CDR3 nucleotide sequence: TGCGCCAGCAGCTTGGCCGGCAGTCTCGGGACTGAAGCTTTCTTT. The whole variable domain, filled in from reference TRBV5-1 and TRBJ1-1, reads KAGVTQTPRYLIKTRGQQVTLSCSPISGHRSVSWYQQTPGQGLQFLFEYFSETQRNKGNFPGRFSGRQFSNSRSEMNVSTLELGDSALYLCASSLAGSLGTEAFFGQGTRLTVV.

This chain links TRBV5-4 with TRBJ1-2; TRBD1 matches at 7 bases. The CDR3 length is 14 residues. CDR1 SGHNT and CDR2 YYREEE come from the germline V gene (reference sequence). Unmatched junction bases numbered 3, after V lost 0 bases and J lost 4 bases. The chain's CDR3 is CASSLDAGGYGYTF. CDR3 bases: TGTGCCAGCAGCTTGGATGCAGGGGGCTATGGCTACACCTTC.

The chain employs TRBV7-6 and TRBJ1-5; no definite D call. CDR3 length: 12 residues. From germline, CDR1 is SGHVS and CDR2 FNYEAQ. Trimming took off 3 bases at V and 7 bases at J, with 7 bases between the two ends. CDR3 DNA: TGTGCCAGCAGCTTCCTCAACCAGCCCCAGCATTTT. This encodes CASSFLNQPQHF. The full variable domain, its missing parts supplied by reference TRBV7-6 and TRBJ1-5, is GAGVSQSPRYKVTKRGQDVALRCDPISGHVSLYWYRQALGQGPEFLTYFNYEAQQDKSGLPNDRFSAERPEGSISTLTIQRTEQRDSAMYRCASSFLNQPQHFGDGTRLSIL.

The rearrangement uses TRBV19 and TRBJ1-5; 9 nucleotides line up with TRBD1. The V gene's germline CDR1 is LNHDA and CDR2 SQIVND (reference sequence). V lost 0 bases to trimming and J lost 9 bases; unmatched junction nucleotides: 6. This CDR3 comprises 15 residues. Here the CDR3 DNA reads TGTGCCAGTAGTATAGAAGGGGGGACAGGGAGGCCCCAGCATTTT. It yields the protein CASSIEGGTGRPQHF.

The chain recombines TRBV30 with TRBJ2-2, with D perhaps TRBD1 (5 bases). V gave up 2 bases and J gave up 4 bases, with 11 bases separating them. The CDR3 is 14 residues long. CDR1 and CDR2 from the germline V gene are GTSNPN and SVGIG (reference sequence). The CDR3 region has the DNA TGTGCCTGGAGTCGCGACAGAAGCACCGGGGAGCTGTTTTTT. This codes for CAWSRDRSTGELFF.

The V call is TRBV6-6, the J call TRBJ2-5; possibly TRBD2 for D (6 bases). V dropped 2 bases and J dropped 2 bases, with 12 bases sitting between them. The CDR3 runs 15 residues. Germline V gene data show CDR1 as MNHNY and CDR2 as SVGAGI (reference sequence). This CDR3 is CASSYRRTNQETQYF. The CDR3 coding sequence is TGTGCCAGCAGTTACCGCCGGACTAATCAAGAGACCCAGTACTTC.

The chain couples TRBV28 to TRBJ2-7; D remains ambiguous. Looked up from germline, CDR1 is MDHEN and CDR2 is SYDVKM. The CDR3 runs to 15 residues. V shed 6 bases and J shed 7 bases, with 22 bases lying between them. This chain's CDR3 is CASSLPPDRAREQYF. In nucleotides, the CDR3 is TGTGCCAGCAGCCTCCCTCCGGACCGGGCGAGGGAGCAGTACTTC.

This chain links TRBV25-1 with TRBJ1-2; D is ambiguous. The CDR3 totals 14 residues. Trimming took 4 bases from V and 4 from J, leaving 13 bases between them. CDR1 is MGHDK, CDR2 SYGVNS, per germline. The CDR3 spells CASSAPQSFYGYTF. Here the CDR3 DNA reads TGTGCCAGCAGTGCTCCTCAGAGTTTCTATGGCTACACCTTC.

The chain is built from TRBV5-1 and TRBJ2-3, with a weak D call TRBD2 (5 bases). The CDR3 totals 16 residues. Trimming pared 4 bases from V and 2 bases from J, leaving 17 bases between. The germline V gene has CDR1 SGHRS and CDR2 YFSETQ. CDR3 nucleotide sequence: TGCGCCAGCAGCAAGGACTTAGCGAGTTCCACAGATACGCAGTATTTT. Protein: CASSKDLASSTDTQYF.